This entry features one T cell receptor beta chain sequence. The sample originates from a study of T cell changes during pregnancy in multiple sclerosis. The CDR3 spans 15 residues. Looked up from germline, CDR1 is WNHNN and CDR2 is SYGVQD (reference sequence). Trimming took 8 bases from V and 0 from J; bases not matched to a gene: 2. Using immunoSEQ multiplex PCR, the repertoire was profiled, and TCRdb retains in-frame clones only, with some absent. The sample yields 60,000 or so clones, 90% to 95% seen once. This sequence was found in a female donor with multiple sclerosis, enrolled in a pregnancy study. The V call is TRBV10-1, the J call TRBJ1-6; 9 bases line up with TRBD1. The sequencing here drew on peripheral blood, taken before pregnancy. The CDR3 DNA reads as TGCGCCAGCCGGGACAGGGCCTCCTATAATTCACCCCTCCACTTT. It codes for CASRDRASYNSPLHF.